This entry lists 30 T cell receptor beta chains sequenced from one sample in a study of cytomegalovirus exposure and HLA in healthy donors. PCR used 60 Vbeta primers and 13 Jbeta primers. The assay was immunoSEQ multiplex PCR, and TCRdb's table has in-frame clones only and misses some. The sample yields 130,000 to 150,000 clones, around 74% seen once. Sequencing was done on a sample of PBMCs. Source of these receptors: a man younger than 30 in good health and CMV-seropositive.

This sequence joins TRBV5-8 and TRBJ2-3; 7 bases are a match to TRBD2. V was pared by 1 base and J by 7 bases, with 6 bases of the junction left unmatched. The CDR3 contains 14 residues. Per germline, CDR1 SGHTS and CDR2 YDEGEE. In DNA, the CDR3 is TGTGCCAGCAGCTTGAGAGCGGGGATTAATACGCAGTATTTT. It translates to CASSLRAGINTQYF.

This clone was seen a handful of times. This chain connects TRBV4-1 to TRBJ1-1; D not certain. The V gene's germline CDR1 is MGHRA and CDR2 YSYEKL. V gave up 1 base and J gave up 1 base, with 7 bases separating them. The CDR3 is made up of 14 amino acids. Here the CDR3 DNA reads TGCGCCAGCAGCCAAGCGGCGGCGAACACTGAAGCTTTCTTT. Translation: CASSQAAANTEAFF.

This clone was counted only a few times. The V gene is TRBV18, the J gene TRBJ2-5, with D maybe TRBD2 (6 bases). The CDR3 covers 13 residues. Germline V gene data show CDR1 as KGHSH and CDR2 as LQKENI. V gave up 6 bases and J gave up 11 bases, with 19 bases separating them. The DNA of the CDR3 is TGTGCCAGCTCTCAGGGACTCGCGTGGGAGCAGTACTTC. This encodes CASSQGLAWEQYF.

This rearrangement joins TRBV7-9 to TRBJ2-1, with 12 bases identical to TRBD2. Germline assignment: CDR1 SEHNR and CDR2 FQNEAQ (reference sequence). The CDR3 contains 15 residues. With V trimmed by 5 bases and J by 10 bases, 9 bases remained unmatched. Written as DNA, the CDR3 is TGTGCCAGCAGCGCCACGACTAGCGGGAGTGGAGAGCAGTTCTTC. Translation: CASSATTSGSGEQFF.

This chain joins TRBV4-3 and TRBJ1-2, with TRBD1 matching 9 bases. Germline values: CDR1 LGHNA, CDR2 YSLEER. This CDR3 spans 15 amino acids. V gave up 4 bases and J gave up 4 bases; unmatched junction bases: 7. CDR3 DNA sequence: TGCGCCAGCAGCCGGGTCGGGACAGGGTTCTATGGCTACACCTTC. Its protein is CASSRVGTGFYGYTF.

The chain's CDR3 is CASSFTSGAGNEQFF. The DNA for the CDR3 is TGTGCCAGCAGCTTTACTAGCGGGGCGGGGAATGAGCAGTTCTTC. This chain uses TRBV7-2 with TRBJ2-1; 10 positions agree with TRBD2. With V trimmed by 3 bases and J by 7 bases, 6 bases remained unmatched. The CDR3 has 15 residues. Germline CDR1 reads SGHTA; CDR2 reads FQGNSA.

This clone came up once. This specimen includes other DNA sequences encoding the same CDR3. The rearrangement uses TRBV2 and TRBJ1-6, with 7 positions matching TRBD1. CDR1 is SNHLY, CDR2 FYNNEI, per germline. CDR3 length equals 16 residues. V gave up 4 bases and J gave up 6 bases; unmatched junction bases: 9. CDR3: CASSGFGSGGNSPLHF. The CDR3 DNA reads as TGTGCCAGCAGTGGCTTCGGATCAGGGGGTAATTCACCCCTCCACTTT.

V is TRBV6-4 and J is TRBJ2-1; 13 bases agree with TRBD2. J lost 5 bases, V lost 2 bases, and 0 bases had no gene match. Germline V gene data show CDR1 as MRHNA and CDR2 as SNTAGT. The CDR3 contains 15 residues. The CDR3 reads CASSDGTSGNNEQFF. CDR3 coding DNA: TGTGCCAGCAGTGACGGGACTAGCGGGAACAATGAGCAGTTCTTC.

The table lists this clone with a few counts. The chain carries TRBV5-1 and TRBJ2-1; TRBD1 agrees at 7 bases. From germline, CDR1 is SGHRS and CDR2 YFSETQ. The junction had 7 bases not matched to a gene; V was cut back by 1 base and J by 0 bases. The CDR3 has 17 residues. CDR3 amino acids: CASSLMGQLYSYNEQFF. CDR3 DNA sequence: TGCGCCAGCAGCTTGATGGGACAGCTTTACTCCTACAATGAGCAGTTCTTC.

The rearrangement joins TRBV4-1 to TRBJ2-7; 9 bases align to TRBD2. CDR3 length: 15 amino acids. J gave up 3 bases and V 4 bases, and 7 bases lay outside the gene matches. From germline, CDR1 is MGHRA and CDR2 YSYEKL. CDR3: CASSLAGLALYEQYF. As DNA, the CDR3 is TGCGCCAGCAGCCTGGCGGGACTAGCACTCTACGAGCAGTACTTC.

Only a few counts were recorded for this clone. The chain links TRBV7-8 to TRBJ2-3, with TRBD1 identical over 7 bases. J lost 5 bases, V lost 5 bases, and 13 bases had no gene match. The CDR3 has 16 amino acids. Germline CDR1 SGHVS, CDR2 FQNEAQ. CDR3: CASSQKIGGAEDTQYF. CDR3 sequence (DNA): TGTGCCAGCAGCCAAAAAATAGGGGGCGCGGAAGATACGCAGTATTTT.

The chain uses TRBV5-4 and TRBJ1-3; D unresolved. V gave up 0 bases and J gave up 0 bases, with 7 bases separating them. Germline V CDR1 and CDR2: SGHNT, YYREEE (reference sequence). The CDR3 contains 15 residues. CDR3 amino acids: CASSLAPFSGNTIYF. The CDR3 region has the DNA TGTGCCAGCAGCTTGGCCCCATTCTCTGGAAACACCATATATTTT.

The chain combines TRBV7-2 with TRBJ2-5; 9 nucleotides agree with TRBD2. Germline V gene lookup returns CDR1 SGHTA and CDR2 FQGNSA. J gave up 10 bases and V 5 bases, and 14 bases lay outside the gene matches. The CDR3 covers 15 residues. CDR3 sequence (DNA): TGTGCCAGCAGCCTCGGACTAGCGATCGAAGGGATCCAGTACTTC. Its translation: CASSLGLAIEGIQYF.

The genes are TRBV10-2 and TRBJ1-4; the match to TRBD1 covers 7 bases. V was pared by 6 bases and J by 8 bases, with 12 bases of the junction left unmatched. CDR1 is WSHSY, CDR2 SAAADI, per germline. This CDR3 is built from 15 residues. This CDR3 is CASRARGGAWEKLFF. As DNA, the CDR3 is TGCGCCAGCAGGGCCCGAGGGGGCGCTTGGGAAAAACTGTTTTTT.

The chain couples TRBV5-4 to TRBJ2-5; TRBD1 matches 10 bases. V was clipped by 4 bases and J by 5 bases; unmatched bases: 8. Germline assignment: CDR1 SGHNT and CDR2 YYREEE (reference sequence). The CDR3 has 15 residues. In DNA form, the CDR3 reads TGTGCCAGCAGCATCGGGACAGGGGCGGGGGAGACCCAGTACTTC. Translation: CASSIGTGAGETQYF.

This rearrangement joins TRBV4-2 to TRBJ2-5; D not resolved. Judging by the DNA end, TRBJ2-7 fits better; the J call may be wrong. This CDR3 spans 13 amino acids. Germline-derived CDR1 and CDR2 are LGHNA and YNFKEQ. CDR3 loop: CASSQSLSYEQYF. For the CDR3, the DNA is TGTGCCAGCAGCCAATCTCTTTCCTACGAGCAGTACTTC.

V gene TRBV9 combines with J gene TRBJ2-1; 12 nucleotides match TRBD2. Trimming took 3 bases from V and 6 from J; bases not matched to a gene: 4. This CDR3 comprises 15 residues. Germline CDR1 and CDR2: SGDLS and YYNGEE. In DNA form, the CDR3 reads TGTGCCAGCAGCGCCTCTAGCGGGAGGGGCAATGAGCAGTTCTTC. This encodes CASSASSGRGNEQFF.

This clone was found once. CDR3 in amino acids: CASSSGGGPGGNEQFF. CDR3 DNA sequence: TGTGCCAGCAGCTCTGGCGGGGGGCCCGGCGGGAATGAGCAGTTCTTC. V is TRBV5-4 and J is TRBJ2-1; TRBD2 agrees at 8 bases. The CDR3 is 16 residues long. V dropped 3 bases and J dropped 7; count of bases not matched to a gene: 12. Germline V gene data show CDR1 as SGHNT and CDR2 as YYREEE (reference sequence).

V is TRBV29-1 and J is TRBJ2-1, with 9 bases fitting TRBD1. This CDR3 comprises 13 residues. Germline V gene lookup returns CDR1 SQVTM and CDR2 ANQGSEA. The ends lost 4 bases at V and 5 bases at J; junction bases unmatched: 3. This chain's CDR3 is CSVARQGDNEQFF. The CDR3 DNA reads TGCAGCGTTGCTAGACAGGGGGACAATGAGCAGTTCTTC.

This chain joins TRBV27 and TRBJ1-6, with a possible D match to TRBD1 (5 bases). Germline V gene lookup returns CDR1 MNHEY and CDR2 SMNVEV (reference sequence). This CDR3 is 14 amino acids long. The V end lost 0 bases, the J end lost 15 bases, and 15 bases lay between the germline ends. This CDR3 reads CASSLSRTGRHLHF. The CDR3 DNA sequence: TGTGCCAGCAGTTTATCCCGAACAGGTCGGCACCTCCACTTT.

This rearrangement joins TRBV7-2 to TRBJ2-1; D might be TRBD2 (5 bases). From germline, CDR1 is SGHTA and CDR2 FQGNSA. Between the trimmed V and J ends, which lost 5 bases and 7 bases, there was a span of 12 bases. The CDR3 sequence is 13 residues long. In nucleotides, the CDR3 is TGTGCCAGCAGCCCCGCGAGGGTGAATGAGCAGTTCTTC. Residues: CASSPARVNEQFF. The variable domain in full, completed from reference TRBV7-2 and TRBJ2-1, reads GAGVSQSPSNKVTEKGKDVELRCDPISGHTALYWYRQSLGQGLEFLIYFQGNSAPDKSGLPSDRFSAERTGGSVSTLTIQRTQQEDSAVYLCASSPARVNEQFFGPGTRLTVL.

The chain combines TRBV5-4 with TRBJ2-2; D unclear. This CDR3 spans 14 amino acids. Germline V CDR1 and CDR2: SGHNT, YYREEE (reference sequence). V was clipped by 3 bases and J by 0 bases, with 6 bases between them. The CDR3 bases are TGTGCCAGCAGCTCCGTCTCGAACACCGGGGAGCTGTTTTTT. Amino acids: CASSSVSNTGELFF.

The chain combines TRBV5-1 with TRBJ2-1; TRBD1 matches 9 bases. Germline V CDR1 and CDR2: SGHRS, YFSETQ. The V segment lost 4 bases and the J segment 9 bases; nucleotides outside the gene matches: 8. This CDR3 is built from 14 residues. CDR3 protein: CASSLGQGLGEQFF. CDR3 coding DNA: TGCGCCAGCAGCCTTGGACAGGGGTTAGGTGAGCAGTTCTTC.

The rearrangement joins TRBV5-1 to TRBJ2-7, with D possibly being TRBD2 (5 bases). Trimming took off 4 bases at V and 7 bases at J, with 15 bases between the two ends. CDR3 length equals 13 residues. CDR1 is SGHRS and CDR2 is YFSETQ in the germline V gene. CDR3 sequence reads: CASSTRTAKEQYF. CDR3 DNA sequence: TGCGCCAGCAGCACTAGGACGGCGAAGGAGCAGTACTTC.

The chain uses TRBV4-2 and TRBJ2-5; TRBD1 is a possible D gene (7 bases). Germline CDR1 LGHNA, CDR2 YNFKEQ. CDR3 size: 15 residues. Trimming removed 1 base from V and 1 base from J, with 10 bases in between. The CDR3 DNA reads as TGTGCCAGCAGCCAAGTGGAGGGGGCCCAAGAGACCCAGTACTTC. It yields the protein CASSQVEGAQETQYF.

This clone was observed once. The rearrangement uses TRBV2 and TRBJ2-6; D may be TRBD1 (6 bases). CDR3 length equals 20 residues. Between the trimmed V and J ends, which lost 6 bases and 2 bases, there was a span of 26 bases. Germline CDR1 reads SNHLY; CDR2 reads FYNNEI. CDR3 sequence reads: CASSPGAGRSFNTGANVLTF. CDR3 DNA sequence: TGTGCCAGCAGCCCAGGGGCAGGGCGCAGCTTTAACACTGGGGCCAACGTCCTGACTTTC.

The chain is built from TRBV15 and TRBJ2-3, with a weak D call TRBD2 (6 bases). This CDR3 comprises 14 residues. V gave up 4 bases and J gave up 4 bases, with 12 bases separating them. From germline, CDR1 is LNHNV and CDR2 YYDKDF (reference sequence). The CDR3 region is CATSTIGGADTQYF. In nucleotides, the CDR3 is TGTGCCACCAGCACTATCGGCGGGGCAGATACGCAGTATTTT.

The rearrangement joins TRBV30 to TRBJ1-2; D not resolved. CDR1 and CDR2 (germline): GTSNPN, SVGIG (reference sequence). V dropped 4 bases and J dropped 8 bases, with 11 bases sitting between them. This CDR3 comprises 11 residues. CDR3 loop: CAWTVLKGYTF. The CDR3 DNA reads as TGTGCCTGGACCGTCCTAAAGGGCTACACCTTC.

The J gene is TRBJ1-1, the V gene TRBV7-3, with TRBD1 matching 8 bases. V lost 4 bases to trimming and J lost 5 bases; unmatched junction nucleotides: 12. CDR1 and CDR2 from the germline V gene are SGHTA and FQGTGA. This CDR3 contains 16 residues. This CDR3 reads CASSSSYPQGGTEAFF. The CDR3 coding sequence is TGTGCCAGCAGCTCCAGCTACCCACAGGGGGGTACTGAAGCTTTCTTT.

This clone showed up just a few times. The genes are TRBV6-1 and TRBJ1-2, with D uncertain. This CDR3 is built from 13 residues. Germline V gene lookup returns CDR1 MNHNS and CDR2 SASEGT. V gave up 7 bases and J gave up 0 bases, with 9 bases separating them. The CDR3 DNA is TGTGCCAGCACCCACCAGGCTAACTATGGCTACACCTTC. Protein: CASTHQANYGYTF.